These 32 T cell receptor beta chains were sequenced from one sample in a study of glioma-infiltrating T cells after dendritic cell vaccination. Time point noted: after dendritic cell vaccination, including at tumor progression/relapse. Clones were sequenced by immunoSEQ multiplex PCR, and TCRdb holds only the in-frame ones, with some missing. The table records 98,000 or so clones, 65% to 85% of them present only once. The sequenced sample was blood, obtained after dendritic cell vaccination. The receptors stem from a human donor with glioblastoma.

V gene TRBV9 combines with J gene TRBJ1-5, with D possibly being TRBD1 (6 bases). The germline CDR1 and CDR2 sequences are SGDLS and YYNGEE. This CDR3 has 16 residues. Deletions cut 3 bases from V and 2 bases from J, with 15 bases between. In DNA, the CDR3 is TGTGCCAGCAGCGCAGGAGCAGGGGAAGGCAATCAGCCCCAGCATTTT. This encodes CASSAGAGEGNQPQHF.

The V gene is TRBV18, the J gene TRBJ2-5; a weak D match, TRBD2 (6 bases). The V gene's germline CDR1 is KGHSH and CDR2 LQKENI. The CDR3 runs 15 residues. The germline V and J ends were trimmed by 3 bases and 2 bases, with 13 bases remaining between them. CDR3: CASSPVSGQQETQYF. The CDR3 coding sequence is TGTGCCAGCTCACCTGTTAGCGGACAACAAGAGACCCAGTACTTC.

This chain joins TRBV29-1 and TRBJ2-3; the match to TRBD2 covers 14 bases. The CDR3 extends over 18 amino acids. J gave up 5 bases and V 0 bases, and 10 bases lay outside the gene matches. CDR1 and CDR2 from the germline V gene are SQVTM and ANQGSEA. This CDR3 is CSVEDRRLAGGRRDTQYF. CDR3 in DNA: TGCAGCGTTGAAGATCGACGACTAGCGGGAGGGAGGAGAGATACGCAGTATTTT.

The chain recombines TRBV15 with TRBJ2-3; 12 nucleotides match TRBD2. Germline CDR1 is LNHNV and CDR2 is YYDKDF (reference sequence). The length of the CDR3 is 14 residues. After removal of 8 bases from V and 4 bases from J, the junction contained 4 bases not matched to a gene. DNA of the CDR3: TGTGCCACCCGTCCTAGCGGGGGGGCAGATACGCAGTATTTT. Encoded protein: CATRPSGGADTQYF.

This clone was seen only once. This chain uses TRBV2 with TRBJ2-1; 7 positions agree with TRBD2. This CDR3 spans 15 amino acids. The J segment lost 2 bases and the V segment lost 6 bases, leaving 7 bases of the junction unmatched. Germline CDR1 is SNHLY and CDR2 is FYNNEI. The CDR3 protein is CASRAQGLAYNEQFF. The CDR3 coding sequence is TGTGCCAGCAGGGCCCAAGGACTAGCCTACAATGAGCAGTTCTTC. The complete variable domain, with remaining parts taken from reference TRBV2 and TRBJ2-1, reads EPEVTQTPSHQVTQMGQEVILRCVPISNHLYFYWYRQILGQKVEFLVSFYNNEISEKSEIFDDQFSVERPDGSNFTLKIRSTKLEDSAMYFCASRAQGLAYNEQFFGPGTRLTVL.

The CDR3 DNA follows: TGTGCCAGCAGCTCGCGACAGGGCGGCGGATCACCCCTCCACTTT. Translation: CASSSRQGGGSPLHF. The chain carries TRBV7-6 and TRBJ1-6; 7 positions agree with TRBD1. The CDR3 loop spans 15 amino acids. The V gene end was trimmed by 4 bases and the J gene end by 10 bases; junction bases not matched to a gene: 10. Germline V gene data show CDR1 as SGHVS and CDR2 as FNYEAQ.

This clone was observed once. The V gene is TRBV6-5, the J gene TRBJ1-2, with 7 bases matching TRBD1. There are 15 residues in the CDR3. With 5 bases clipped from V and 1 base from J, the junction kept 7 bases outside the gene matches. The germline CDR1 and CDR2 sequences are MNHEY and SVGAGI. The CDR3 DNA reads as TGTGCCAGCAGTCGCGGGGACAGCTTTAACTATGGCTACACCTTC. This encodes CASSRGDSFNYGYTF.

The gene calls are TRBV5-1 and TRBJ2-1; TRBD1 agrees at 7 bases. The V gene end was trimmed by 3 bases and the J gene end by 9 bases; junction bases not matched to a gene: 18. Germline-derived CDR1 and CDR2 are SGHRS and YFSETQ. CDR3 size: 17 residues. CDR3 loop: CASSYRGGSPSVFEQFF. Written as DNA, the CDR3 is TGCGCCAGCAGCTATCGAGGGGGCAGTCCCAGTGTTTTTGAGCAGTTCTTC.

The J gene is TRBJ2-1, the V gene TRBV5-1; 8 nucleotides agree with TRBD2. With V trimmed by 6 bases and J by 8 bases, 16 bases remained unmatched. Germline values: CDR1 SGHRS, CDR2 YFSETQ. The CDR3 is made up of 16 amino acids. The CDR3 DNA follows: TGCGCCAGCACCGAACATGGGACGGGGGGGCGGGATGAGCAGTTCTTC. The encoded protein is CASTEHGTGGRDEQFF.

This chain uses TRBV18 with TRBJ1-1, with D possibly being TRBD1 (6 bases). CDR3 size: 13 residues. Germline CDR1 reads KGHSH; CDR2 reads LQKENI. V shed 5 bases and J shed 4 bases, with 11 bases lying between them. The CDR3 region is CASSEMDSTEAFF. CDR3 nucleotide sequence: TGTGCCAGCTCAGAAATGGACAGCACTGAAGCTTTCTTT. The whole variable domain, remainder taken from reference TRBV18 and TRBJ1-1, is NAGVMQNPRHLVRRRGQEARLRCSPMKGHSHVYWYRQLPEEGLKFMVYLQKENIIDESGMPKERFSAEFPKEGPSILRIQQVVRGDSAAYFCASSEMDSTEAFFGQGTRLTVV.

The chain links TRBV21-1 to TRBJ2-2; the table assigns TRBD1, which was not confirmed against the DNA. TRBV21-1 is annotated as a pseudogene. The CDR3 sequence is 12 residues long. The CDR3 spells CASTTGEGELFF. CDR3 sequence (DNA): TGTGCCAGCACGACAGGAGAAGGGGAGCTGTTTTTT.

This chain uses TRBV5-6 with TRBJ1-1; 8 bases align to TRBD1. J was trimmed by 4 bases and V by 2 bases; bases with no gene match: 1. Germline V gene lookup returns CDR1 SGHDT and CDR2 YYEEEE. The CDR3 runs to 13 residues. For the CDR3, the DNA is TGTGCCAGCAGCTTTGACAGGGGCACTGAAGCTTTCTTT. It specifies CASSFDRGTEAFF.

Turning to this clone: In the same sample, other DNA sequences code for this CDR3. This chain's CDR3 is CASTRAAGADTQYF. The CDR3 coding sequence is TGTGCCAGCACCCGAGCAGCGGGAGCGGATACGCAGTATTTT. The rearrangement links TRBV6-1 to TRBJ2-3, with 8 bases that match TRBD2. CDR3 length: 14 residues. Germline-derived CDR1 and CDR2 are MNHNS and SASEGT. The ends lost 7 bases at V and 6 bases at J; junction bases unmatched: 9.

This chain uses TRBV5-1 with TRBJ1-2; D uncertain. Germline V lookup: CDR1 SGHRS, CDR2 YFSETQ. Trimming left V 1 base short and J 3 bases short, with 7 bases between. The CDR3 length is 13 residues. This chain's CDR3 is CASSLSGYYGYTF. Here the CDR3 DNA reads TGCGCCAGCAGCTTGTCGGGGTACTATGGCTACACCTTC.

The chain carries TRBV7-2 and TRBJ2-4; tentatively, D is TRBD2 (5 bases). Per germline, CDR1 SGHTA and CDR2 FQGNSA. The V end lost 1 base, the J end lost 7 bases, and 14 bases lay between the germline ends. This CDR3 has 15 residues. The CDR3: CASSLGRLGVNIQYF. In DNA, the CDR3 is TGTGCCAGCAGCTTAGGGAGGTTAGGCGTGAACATTCAGTACTTC.

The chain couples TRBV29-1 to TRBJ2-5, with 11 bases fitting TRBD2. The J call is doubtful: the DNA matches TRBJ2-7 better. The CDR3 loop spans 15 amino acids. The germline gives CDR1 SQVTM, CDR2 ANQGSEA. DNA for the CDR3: TGCAGCGCCACGACCGGGACTAGCGGCTCCTACGAGCAGTACTTC. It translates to CSATTGTSGSYEQYF.

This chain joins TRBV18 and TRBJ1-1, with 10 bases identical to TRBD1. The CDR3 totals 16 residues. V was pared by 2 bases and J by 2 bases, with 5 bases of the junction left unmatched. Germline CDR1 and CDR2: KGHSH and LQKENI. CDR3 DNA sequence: TGTGCCAGCTCACCAAGGACAGGGGGGAAAAACACTGAAGCTTTCTTT. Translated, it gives CASSPRTGGKNTEAFF.

CDR3 DNA sequence: TGTGCCAGCAGCGTAGAGGGATGGGGGGCTGAAGCTTTCTTT. Translated, it gives CASSVEGWGAEAFF. The chain has TRBV9 and TRBJ1-1, with a possible D match to TRBD1 (5 bases). The CDR3 is 14 residues long. Germline CDR1 reads SGDLS; CDR2 reads YYNGEE. V shed 0 bases and J shed 6 bases, with 12 bases lying between them.

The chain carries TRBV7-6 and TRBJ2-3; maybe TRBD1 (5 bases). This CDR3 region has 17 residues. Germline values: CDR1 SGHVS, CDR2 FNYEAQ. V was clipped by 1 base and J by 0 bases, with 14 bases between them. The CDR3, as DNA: TGTGCCAGCAGCTTAGGATCAGGGTTTTCTAGCACAGATACGCAGTATTTT. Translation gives CASSLGSGFSSTDTQYF.

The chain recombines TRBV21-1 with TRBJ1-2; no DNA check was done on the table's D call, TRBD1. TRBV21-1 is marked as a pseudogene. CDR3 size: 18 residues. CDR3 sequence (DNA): TGTGCCAGCAGCAATTGGCCTAACCACAGGGGGCGCGACTATGGCTACACCTTC. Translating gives CASSNWPNHRGRDYGYTF.

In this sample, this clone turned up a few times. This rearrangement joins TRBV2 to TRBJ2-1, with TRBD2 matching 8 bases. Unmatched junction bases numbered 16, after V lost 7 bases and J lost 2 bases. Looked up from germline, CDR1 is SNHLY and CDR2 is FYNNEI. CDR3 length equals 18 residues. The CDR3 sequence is CASTPRVRLAPTYNEQFF. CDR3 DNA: TGTGCCAGCACTCCCCGAGTCCGACTAGCGCCGACCTACAATGAGCAGTTCTTC.

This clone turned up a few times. DNA for the CDR3: TGTGCCAGCAGCTCGCAACAACCGGGACAGGGGGCAGCAGATACGCAGTATTTT. Protein: CASSSQQPGQGAADTQYF. This sequence joins TRBV7-6 and TRBJ2-3, with 12 bases fitting TRBD1. The CDR3 has 18 residues. Losses at the gene ends were 4 bases for V and 4 bases for J; bases not matched to a gene: 12. Germline loops: CDR1 SGHVS, CDR2 FNYEAQ.

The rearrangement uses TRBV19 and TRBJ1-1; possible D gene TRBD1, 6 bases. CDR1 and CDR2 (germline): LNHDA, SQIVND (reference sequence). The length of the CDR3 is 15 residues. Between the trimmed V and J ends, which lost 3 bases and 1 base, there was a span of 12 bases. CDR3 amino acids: CASSIVVGGNTEAFF. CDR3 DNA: TGTGCCAGTAGTATCGTCGTAGGGGGGAACACTGAAGCTTTCTTT.

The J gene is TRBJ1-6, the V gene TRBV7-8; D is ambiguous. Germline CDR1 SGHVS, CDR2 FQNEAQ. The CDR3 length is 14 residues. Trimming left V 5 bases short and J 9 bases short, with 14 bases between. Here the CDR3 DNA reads TGTGCCAGCAGCGTACTAAACCGGGGTTCACCCCTCCACTTT. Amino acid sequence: CASSVLNRGSPLHF.

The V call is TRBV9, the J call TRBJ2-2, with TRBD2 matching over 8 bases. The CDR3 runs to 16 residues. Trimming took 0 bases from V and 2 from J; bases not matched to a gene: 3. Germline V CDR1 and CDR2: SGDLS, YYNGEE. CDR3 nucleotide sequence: TGTGCCAGCAGCGTAGAACTAGCGGCCAACACCGGGGAGCTGTTTTTT. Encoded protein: CASSVELAANTGELFF.

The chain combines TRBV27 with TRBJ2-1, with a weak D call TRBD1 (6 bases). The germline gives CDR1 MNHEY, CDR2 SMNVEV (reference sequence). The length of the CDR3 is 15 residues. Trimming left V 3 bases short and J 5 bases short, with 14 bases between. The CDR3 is CASSLRTGSHNEQFF. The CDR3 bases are TGTGCCAGCAGTTTGAGAACAGGGAGCCACAATGAGCAGTTCTTC.

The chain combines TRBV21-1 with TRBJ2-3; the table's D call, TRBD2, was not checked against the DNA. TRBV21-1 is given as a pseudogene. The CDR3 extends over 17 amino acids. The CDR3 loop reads CARRNETSGRGCDTQYF. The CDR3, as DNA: TGTGCCAGACGAAACGAGACTAGCGGGAGAGGGTGTGATACGCAGTATTTT.

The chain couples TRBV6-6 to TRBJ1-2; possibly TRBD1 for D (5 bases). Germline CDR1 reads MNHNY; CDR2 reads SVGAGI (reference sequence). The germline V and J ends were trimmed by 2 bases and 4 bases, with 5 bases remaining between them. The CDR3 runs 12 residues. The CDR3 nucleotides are TGTGCCAGCAGTTACGGGGCCTATGGCTACACCTTC. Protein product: CASSYGAYGYTF.

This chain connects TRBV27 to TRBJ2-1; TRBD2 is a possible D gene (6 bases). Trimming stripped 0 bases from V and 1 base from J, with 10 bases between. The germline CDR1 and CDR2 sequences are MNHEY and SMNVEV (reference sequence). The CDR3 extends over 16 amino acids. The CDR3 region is CASSLSTSRSYNEQFF. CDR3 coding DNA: TGTGCCAGCAGTTTATCGACTAGTAGGTCCTACAATGAGCAGTTCTTC.

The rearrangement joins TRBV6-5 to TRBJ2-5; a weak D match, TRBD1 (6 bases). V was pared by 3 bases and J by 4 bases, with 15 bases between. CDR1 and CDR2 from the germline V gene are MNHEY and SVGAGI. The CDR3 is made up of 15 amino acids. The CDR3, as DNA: TGTGCCAGCAGTTATGGTATAGGGGGTTCAGAGACCCAGTACTTC. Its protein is CASSYGIGGSETQYF.

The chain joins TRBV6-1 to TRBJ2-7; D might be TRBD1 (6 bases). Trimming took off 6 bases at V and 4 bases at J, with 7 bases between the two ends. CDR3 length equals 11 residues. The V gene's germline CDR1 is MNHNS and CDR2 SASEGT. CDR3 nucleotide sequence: TGTGCCAGCAGACAGGGTTACGAGCAGTACTTC. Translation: CASRQGYEQYF.

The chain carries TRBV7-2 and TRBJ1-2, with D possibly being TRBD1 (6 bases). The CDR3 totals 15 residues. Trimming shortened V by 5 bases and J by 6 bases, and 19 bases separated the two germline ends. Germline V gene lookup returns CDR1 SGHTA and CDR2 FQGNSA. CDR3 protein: CASSRPHRVVDGYTF. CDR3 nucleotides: TGTGCCAGCAGCCGACCACACAGGGTGGTGGATGGCTACACCTTC.